Sequencing of this T cell receptor beta chain was carried out in a study of cytomegalovirus exposure and HLA in healthy donors. Study conclusions and caveats: Looking again later, the authors saw that most CMV-associated TCR beta chains seemed HLA-restricted.

On this clone itself: Its antigen remains unidentified.

The CDR3 totals 17 residues. Trimming left V 5 bases short and J 0 bases short, with 20 bases between. Germline CDR1 is LNHDA and CDR2 is SQIVND (reference sequence). Primers included in the PCR were 60 Vbeta and 13 Jbeta primers. Sequenced by immunoSEQ multiplex PCR; TCRdb stores in-frame clones only, minus some. The table has roughly 190,000 clones, 81% seen once. V gene TRBV19 combines with J gene TRBJ2-7; the D gene is possibly TRBD1 (7 bases). The receptor's source is a man aged 18-30 years in good health and CMV-seronegative. The sample comprised PBMCs. CDR3 DNA sequence: TGTGCCAGTAGTTTCCGGACGTCAGGGGGGAGCTCCTACGAGCAGTACTTC. Translating it yields CASSFRTSGGSSYEQYF.